This T cell receptor beta chain was captured in a study of OX40 agonist ivuxolimab in advanced cancers. Study background: Patients were treated with ivuxolimab, an agonistic anti-OX40 (CD134) antibody.

As regards this clone: What it recognizes is unknown.

Generated by immunoSEQ multiplex PCR, the TCRdb table keeps only in-frame clones and is missing some. The table has 11,000 or so clones, under 90% seen once; the top ten hold about a tenth. Germline V CDR1 and CDR2: MNHEY, SVGAGI. Trimming took 5 bases from V and 4 from J, leaving 12 bases between them. This CDR3 is built from 14 residues. General study points: CD4+ and CD8+ T cells in blood underwent clonal expansion by week 6 at 0.1 to 3.0 mg/kg.

Autoimmune disease history or systemic immunosuppression led to patients being barred. Blood specimens came from baseline, cycle 4 day 1, and cycle 7 day 1. This specimen was CD4+ or CD8+ T cells sorted from blood, taken in a trial of the OX40 agonist ivuxolimab. V usage is TRBV6-5 and J usage is TRBJ2-1; D gene uncertain. The sequence derives from an adult with an advanced solid tumor such as melanoma, head and neck, liver or kidney cancer. CDR3 DNA: TGTGCCAGCAGTGAGACCATCAGTTACAATGAGCAGTTCTTC. As protein: CASSETISYNEQFF.